Detailed here is one T cell receptor (beta chain). Its antigen is still unknown. Memory CD4+ cells were the fraction left after CD45RA+ naive selection. The data belong to a study of shared clonotypes between healthy human individuals. Study results and caveats: Clonotypes which were not shared had lower generation probabilities than clonotypes that all four donors shared.

The CDR3 spans 17 residues. The germline gives CDR1 MNHNS, CDR2 SASEGT. V shed 4 bases, J shed 6 bases, and the junction held 8 bases outside the gene matches. The data were produced by immunoSEQ multiplex PCR, yet TCRdb's version contains in-frame clones alone and is incomplete. The sample gives about 1.4 million clones, roughly 96% of which show up once; roughly 1.2% is in the top ten. The origin of this receptor is a man in his thirties or forties in good health. The sample taken for sequencing was naive CD4+ T cells sorted from blood. Subset here: CD45RA+ positively selected. V usage is TRBV6-1 and J usage is TRBJ2-2, with 13 bases that match TRBD2. CDR3 DNA sequence: TGTGCCAGCAGTGTCGGGACTAGCGGGACCTGGGCCGGGGAGCTGTTTTTT. Protein sequence: CASSVGTSGTWAGELFF.